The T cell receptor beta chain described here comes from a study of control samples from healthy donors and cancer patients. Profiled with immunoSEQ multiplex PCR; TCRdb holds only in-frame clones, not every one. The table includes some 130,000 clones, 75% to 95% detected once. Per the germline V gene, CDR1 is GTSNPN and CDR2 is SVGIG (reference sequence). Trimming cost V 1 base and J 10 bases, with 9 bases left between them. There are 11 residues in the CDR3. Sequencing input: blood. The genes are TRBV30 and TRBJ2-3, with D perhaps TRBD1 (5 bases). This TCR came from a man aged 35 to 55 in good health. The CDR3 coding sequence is TGTGCCTGGAGTGGGGGCGGTGCGCAGTATTTT. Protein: CAWSGGGAQYF.